This TCR beta chain was recovered during a study of T cell responses to AZD1222 COVID-19 vaccine. Whole-study context: The analysis combined second doses at about 4 or about 12 weeks. General observations from the study: Vaccine-related CD4 TCRs covered spike, predominating at 160-218 and 743-854. Unmutated regions of variants are reportedly targeted by nearly half of spike-specific TCRs.

Trimming removed 5 bases from V and 2 bases from J; junction bases left unmatched: 11. Germline assignment: CDR1 LNHDA and CDR2 SQIVND (reference sequence). CDR3 length: 19 residues. In regard to this clone: The antigen is unknown.

Using immunoSEQ multiplex PCR, the repertoire was profiled, and TCRdb retains in-frame clones only, with some absent. The sample carries 90,000 to 140,000 clones, 70% to 90% recorded once. This TCR derives from an adult in good health. The specimen comprised peripheral blood, sampled on day 0 of AZD1222 vaccination. The chain links TRBV19 to TRBJ2-2; 13 nucleotides align to TRBD2. CDR3 amino acids: CASSSIGLAGVYNTGELFF. DNA of the CDR3: TGTGCCAGTAGTTCCATCGGACTAGCGGGAGTTTACAACACCGGGGAGCTGTTTTTT.